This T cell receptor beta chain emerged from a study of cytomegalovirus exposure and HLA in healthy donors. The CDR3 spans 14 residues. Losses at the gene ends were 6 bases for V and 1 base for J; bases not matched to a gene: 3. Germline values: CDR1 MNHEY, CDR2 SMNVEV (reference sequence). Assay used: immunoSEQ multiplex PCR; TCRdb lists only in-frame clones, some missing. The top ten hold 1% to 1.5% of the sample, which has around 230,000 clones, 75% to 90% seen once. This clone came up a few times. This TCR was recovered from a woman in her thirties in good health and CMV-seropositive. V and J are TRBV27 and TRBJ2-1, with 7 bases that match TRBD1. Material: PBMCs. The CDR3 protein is CASSDRASYNEQFF. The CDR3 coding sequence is TGTGCCAGCAGCGACAGGGCATCCTACAATGAGCAGTTCTTC.